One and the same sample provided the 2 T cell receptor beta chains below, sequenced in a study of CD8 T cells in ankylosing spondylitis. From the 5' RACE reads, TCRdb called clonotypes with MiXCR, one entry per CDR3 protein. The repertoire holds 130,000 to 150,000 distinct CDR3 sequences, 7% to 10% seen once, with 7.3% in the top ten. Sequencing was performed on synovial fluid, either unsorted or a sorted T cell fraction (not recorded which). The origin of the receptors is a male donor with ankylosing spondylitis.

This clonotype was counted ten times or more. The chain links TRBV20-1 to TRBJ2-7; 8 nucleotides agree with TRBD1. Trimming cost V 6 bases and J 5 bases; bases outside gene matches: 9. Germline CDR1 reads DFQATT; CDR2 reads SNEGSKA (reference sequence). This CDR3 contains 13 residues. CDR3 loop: CSANLGQGDEQYF. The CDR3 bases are TGCAGTGCCAACTTAGGACAGGGCGACGAGCAGTACTTC.

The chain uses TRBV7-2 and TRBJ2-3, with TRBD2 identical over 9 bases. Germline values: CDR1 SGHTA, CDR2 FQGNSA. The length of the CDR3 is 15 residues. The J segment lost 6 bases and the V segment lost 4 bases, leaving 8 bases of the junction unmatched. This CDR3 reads CASSSGTSFLDTQYF. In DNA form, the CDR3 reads TGTGCCAGCAGCTCCGGGACTAGCTTTTTGGATACGCAGTATTTT.